This T cell receptor beta chain came from a study of T cell responses to AZD1222 COVID-19 vaccine. Data came from immunoSEQ multiplex PCR; TCRdb stores just in-frame clones and leaves some out. The profile shows 100,000 or so clones, approximately 88% of them singletons. The CDR3 contains 12 residues. Germline V gives CDR1 SGHNT, CDR2 YYREEE (reference sequence). V shed 5 bases and J shed 1 base, with 5 bases lying between them. Sequenced material: peripheral blood, taken on day 0 of AZD1222 vaccination. This TCR was recovered from an adult in good health. The chain joins TRBV5-4 to TRBJ2-3; D call uncertain. The CDR3 DNA follows: TGTGCCAGCAGTGGCCGCACAGATACGCAGTATTTT. Translation gives CASSGRTDTQYF. Complete variable domain (other parts from reference TRBV5-4 and TRBJ2-3): ETGVTQSPTHLIKTRGQQVTLRCSSQSGHNTVSWYQQALGQGPQFIFQYYREEENGRGNFPPRFSGLQFPNYSSELNVNALELDDSALYLCASSGRTDTQYFGPGTRLTVL.